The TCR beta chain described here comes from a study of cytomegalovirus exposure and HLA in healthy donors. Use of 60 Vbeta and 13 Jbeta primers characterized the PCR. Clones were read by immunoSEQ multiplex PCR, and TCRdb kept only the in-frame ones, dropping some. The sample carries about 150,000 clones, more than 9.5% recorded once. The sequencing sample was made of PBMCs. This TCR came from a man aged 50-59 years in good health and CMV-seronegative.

CDR3 residues: CASTRQGQGSGYTF. CDR3 DNA sequence: TGTGCCAGCACCCGACAGGGGCAAGGGTCTGGCTACACCTTC. The chain recombines TRBV6-5 with TRBJ1-2, with 8 bases aligning to TRBD1. The CDR3 has 14 amino acids. With V trimmed by 7 bases and J by 7 bases, 11 bases remained unmatched. The germline V gene has CDR1 MNHEY and CDR2 SVGAGI.